This TCR beta chain was sequenced during a study of shared clonotypes between healthy human individuals. Study-level background: A donor's plate count was three for CD4 naive and three for CD4 memory; CD8 naive had two and CD8 memory one.

Points from the study as a whole: Non-shared clonotypes were found to have lower generation probabilities than the clonotypes that were shared by all four of the sorted-subset donors.

TCRdb keeps only in-frame clones here, not all; method: immunoSEQ multiplex PCR. The repertoire holds over a million clones, with roughly 96% as singletons. Details on this clone: Its specificity is not known.

This CDR3 has 15 residues. Germline V gene data show CDR1 as SGHVS and CDR2 as FNYEAQ. V lost 6 bases and J 6 bases, leaving 17 bases between the germline ends. The sequence came from a young man in good health. Sequenced material: naive CD4+ T cells sorted from blood. Regarding subset: CD45RA+ positively selected. The chain combines TRBV7-6 with TRBJ2-2; maybe TRBD2 (7 bases). CDR3 bases: TGTGCCAGCAGTCGCAAGGGGGGGCCGTCCGGGGAGCTGTTTTTT. Amino acids: CASSRKGGPSGELFF.